The 27 T cell receptor beta chains below all came from one sample that was sequenced in a study of shared clonotypes between healthy human individuals. Using immunoSEQ multiplex PCR, the repertoire was profiled, and TCRdb retains in-frame clones only, with some absent. The repertoire holds some 680,000 clones, with around 78% as singletons. The sequencing sample was made of memory CD4+ T cells sorted from blood. Specified subset: CD45RA-negative fraction. Source of these receptors: a woman aged 25-40 years in good health.

This clone occurred a few times. The genes are TRBV6-1 and TRBJ2-2; perhaps TRBD1 as D (5 bases). Per the germline V gene, CDR1 is MNHNS and CDR2 is SASEGT. This CDR3 spans 14 amino acids. Trimming stripped 7 bases from V and 4 bases from J, with 13 bases between. The CDR3 coding sequence is TGTGCCAGCATTTTCAGGGTTTCCACCGGGGAGCTGTTTTTT. Protein sequence: CASIFRVSTGELFF.

This clone has just a few counts. The same CDR3 is also encoded by other DNA sequences in this sample. The chain combines TRBV28 with TRBJ1-3, with no clear D. V was cut by 1 base and J by 4 bases, with 2 bases left in between. CDR1 and CDR2 (germline): MDHEN, SYDVKM. The CDR3 consists of 12 residues. The CDR3 coding sequence is TGTGCCAGCAGTTTATCCGGAAACACCATATATTTT. Protein product: CASSLSGNTIYF.

The chain links TRBV15 to TRBJ1-2; D is undetermined. With 5 bases removed from V and 3 bases from J, the gap between germline ends came to 13 bases. The V gene's germline CDR1 is LNHNV and CDR2 YYDKDF (reference sequence). The CDR3 sequence is 14 residues long. Here the CDR3 reads CATSGQGTYYGYTF. DNA of the CDR3: TGTGCCACCAGCGGTCAAGGTACCTACTATGGCTACACCTTC.

J is TRBJ1-5 and V is TRBV30, with D perhaps TRBD1 (6 bases). This CDR3 spans 14 amino acids. Germline V lookup: CDR1 GTSNPN, CDR2 SVGIG (reference sequence). V lost 4 bases, J lost 4 bases, and 14 bases lay in between. The CDR3 loop reads CAWNLAGANQPQHF. Here the CDR3 DNA reads TGTGCCTGGAACCTCGCAGGGGCTAATCAGCCCCAGCATTTT. Using reference TRBV30 and TRBJ1-5 for the parts outside the CDR3, the full variable domain is SQTIHQWPATLVQPVGSPLSLECTVEGTSNPNLYWYRQAAGRGLQLLFYSVGIGQISSEVPQNLSASRPQDRQFILSSKKLLLSDSGFYLCAWNLAGANQPQHFGDGTRLSIL.

The chain uses TRBV11-1 and TRBJ2-7, with D perhaps given as TRBD1 or TRBD2 (6 bases each). Per the germline V gene, CDR1 is SGHAT and CDR2 is FQDESV (reference sequence). V lost 8 bases and J 0 bases, leaving 14 bases between the germline ends. The CDR3 has 14 residues. The CDR3 here is CASGKGGSSYEQYF. In DNA, the CDR3 is TGTGCCAGCGGTAAGGGGGGAAGCTCCTACGAGCAGTACTTC.

V and J are TRBV28 and TRBJ1-3; no clear D. Trimming took 6 bases from V and 4 from J, leaving 16 bases between them. The CDR3 has 15 amino acids. Per the germline V gene, CDR1 is MDHEN and CDR2 is SYDVKM. CDR3 loop: CASSPLGVWGNTIYF. The CDR3 nucleotides are TGTGCCAGCAGCCCGCTCGGGGTTTGGGGAAACACCATATATTTT.

The CDR3 protein is CASSPPGQTEKLFF. Here the CDR3 DNA reads TGTGCCAGCAGTCCACCCGGTCAGACTGAAAAACTGTTTTTT. The chain uses TRBV28 and TRBJ1-4; D gene uncertain. In germline, CDR1 is MDHEN, CDR2 SYDVKM. This CDR3 contains 14 residues. Trimming took 5 bases from V and 7 from J, leaving 14 bases between them.

The CDR3 sequence is CASSYEAAGLSPLHF. The CDR3 nucleotides read TGTGCCAGCAGTTACGAGGCGGCAGGGCTTTCACCCCTCCACTTT. This chain uses TRBV6-6 with TRBJ1-6; TRBD1 might be the D (5 bases). The V end was cut by 2 bases, the J end by 9 bases, with 14 bases between. Germline V gene lookup returns CDR1 MNHNY and CDR2 SVGAGI (reference sequence). The CDR3 runs to 15 residues.

V is TRBV7-2 and J is TRBJ2-1; D perhaps matches TRBD2 (5 bases). Germline V gene lookup returns CDR1 SGHTA and CDR2 FQGNSA. Trimming stripped 6 bases from V and 5 bases from J, with 20 bases between. This CDR3 has 16 residues. CDR3 region: CASSSTTLVGHNEQFF. The CDR3 nucleotides read TGTGCCAGCAGTTCCACGACACTAGTAGGACACAATGAGCAGTTCTTC.

CDR3 sequence (DNA): TGTGCCAGCAGCTTAGAATCCAGGGGGGGTGAGCAGTACTTC. Its translation: CASSLESRGGEQYF. This sequence joins TRBV11-2 and TRBJ2-7; tentatively, D is TRBD1 or TRBD2 (7 bases each). Trimming stripped 0 bases from V and 7 bases from J, with 13 bases between. There are 14 residues in the CDR3. Germline CDR1 SGHAT, CDR2 FQNNGV.

The rearrangement joins TRBV5-1 to TRBJ2-5, with 11 bases aligning to TRBD2. Germline loops: CDR1 SGHRS, CDR2 YFSETQ. The V and J ends lost 2 bases and 3 bases, in that order; junction bases with no gene match: 3. The CDR3 spans 15 residues. CDR3 sequence reads: CASSLLAGEKETQYF. Written as DNA, the CDR3 is TGCGCCAGCAGCTTACTAGCGGGAGAAAAAGAGACCCAGTACTTC.

The V call is TRBV19, the J call TRBJ2-2, with a possible D match to TRBD2 (6 bases). V gave up 6 bases and J gave up 7 bases, with 15 bases separating them. Germline V CDR1 and CDR2: LNHDA, SQIVND (reference sequence). The CDR3 has 14 residues. CDR3 DNA: TGTGCCAGTAGGAGGGACTGGGACGGCGGGGAGCTGTTTTTT. Translating it yields CASRRDWDGGELFF.

The chain carries TRBV28 and TRBJ2-1; a possible D gene is TRBD2 (6 bases). V shed 8 bases and J shed 5 bases, with 19 bases lying between them. The CDR3 length is 15 residues. The germline V gene has CDR1 MDHEN and CDR2 SYDVKM. In DNA form, the CDR3 reads TGTGCCAGCGGAAAGGCACGGGAGACCAACAATGAGCAGTTCTTC. Translated: CASGKARETNNEQFF.

A remark on this clone: The sample contains more than one DNA sequence encoding this CDR3. The chain links TRBV5-4 to TRBJ2-7; perhaps TRBD1 as D (5 bases). With 2 bases removed from V and 3 bases from J, the gap between germline ends came to 9 bases. CDR3 length: 13 amino acids. CDR1 is SGHNT, CDR2 YYREEE, per germline (reference sequence). CDR3 in DNA: TGTGCCAGCAGCTTTCAGGGTAACTACGAGCAGTACTTC. Translation: CASSFQGNYEQYF.

The chain recombines TRBV21-1 with TRBJ1-4. TRBV21-1 is described as a pseudogene. This CDR3 has 17 residues. CDR3 sequence (DNA): TGTGCCAGCAGCAAAGCGGGAGTTATTGCAACTAATGAAAAACTGTTTTTT. It encodes CASSKAGVIATNEKLFF.

The count of this clone is one. V is TRBV6-5 and J is TRBJ1-3; no clear D. The V gene lost 8 bases and the J gene lost 0 bases, with 14 bases spanning the gap. The CDR3 is made up of 15 amino acids. The germline V gene has CDR1 MNHEY and CDR2 SVGAGI. The DNA for the CDR3 is TGTGCCAGCGGCCCCCGCCCGAACTCTGGAAACACCATATATTTT. Encoded protein: CASGPRPNSGNTIYF.

The chain recombines TRBV29-1 with TRBJ2-7; TRBD1 matches at 9 bases. CDR3 length: 14 residues. V lost 7 bases, J lost 2 bases, and 9 bases stayed unmatched. The germline V gene encodes CDR1 SQVTM and CDR2 ANQGSEA. The CDR3 region has the DNA TGCAGCGCCAAAGAGGGGACAGGGCCCTACGAGCAGTACTTC. Translated, it gives CSAKEGTGPYEQYF.

Here the CDR3 DNA reads TGTGCCAGCAGCTTGGAGGGGACCACCTACGAGCAGTACTTC. Its protein product is CASSLEGTTYEQYF. The genes are TRBV5-6 and TRBJ2-7; the D call may be TRBD1 or TRBD2 (5 bases each). Trimming removed 0 bases from V and 2 bases from J, with 9 bases in between. CDR3 length: 14 residues. Germline V CDR1 and CDR2: SGHDT, YYEEEE.

This clone was picked up a small number of times. V is TRBV11-3 and J is TRBJ2-2; no clear D gene. This CDR3 is 15 amino acids long. Trimming cost V 1 base and J 0 bases, with 6 bases left between them. Germline V gene lookup returns CDR1 SGHNT and CDR2 YENEEA. The DNA for the CDR3 is TGTGCCAGCAGCTTAGGACGGGCGAACACCGGGGAGCTGTTTTTT. It codes for CASSLGRANTGELFF.

This clone was detected once. V gene TRBV6-6 combines with J gene TRBJ2-1; TRBD1 aligns across 7 bases. Losses at the gene ends were 0 bases for V and 7 bases for J; bases not matched to a gene: 6. This CDR3 spans 15 amino acids. Germline CDR1 MNHNY, CDR2 SVGAGI (reference sequence). As DNA, the CDR3 is TGTGCCAGCAGTTACTCGGGACAGACTCGTAATGAGCAGTTCTTC. It yields the protein CASSYSGQTRNEQFF.

Notes on this clone: A single base separates this from a much larger clone, so it may be a read error. Other nucleotide sequences in the sample specify the same CDR3. CDR3: CASSLVMDTEAFF. Here the CDR3 DNA reads TGTGCCAGCAGCTTAGTAATGGACACTGAAGCTTTCTTT. V gene TRBV7-9 combines with J gene TRBJ1-1; D unresolved. Germline CDR1 is SEHNR and CDR2 is FQNEAQ (reference sequence). The CDR3 is 13 residues long. Trimming left V 1 base short and J 3 bases short, with 6 bases between.

This rearrangement joins TRBV29-1 to TRBJ2-3; no firm D call. With 4 bases removed from V and 2 bases from J, the gap between germline ends came to 7 bases. This CDR3 region has 12 residues. The V gene's germline CDR1 is SQVTM and CDR2 ANQGSEA. CDR3 DNA: TGCAGCGTTGTTCACCTCACAGATACGCAGTATTTT. It encodes CSVVHLTDTQYF.

This clone was seen only a few times. This rearrangement joins TRBV6-5 to TRBJ2-3; maybe TRBD2 (5 bases). V lost 0 bases, J lost 2 bases, and 9 bases lay in between. This CDR3 is 15 amino acids long. Germline assignment: CDR1 MNHEY and CDR2 SVGAGI. Here the CDR3 reads CASSYSGELTDTQYF. The DNA for the CDR3 is TGTGCCAGCAGTTACTCCGGGGAGCTCACAGATACGCAGTATTTT.

CDR3 protein: CASTPIRRRGDGYTF. The DNA of the CDR3 is TGTGCCAGCACCCCTATCAGGCGGCGTGGGGATGGCTACACCTTC. The chain carries TRBV11-2 and TRBJ1-2; D gene ambiguous. The CDR3 is made up of 15 amino acids. The germline CDR1 and CDR2 sequences are SGHAT and FQNNGV. Trimming took off 7 bases at V and 6 bases at J, with 21 bases between the two ends. Full variable domain (outside the CDR3, taken from reference TRBV11-2 and TRBJ1-2): EAGVAQSPRYKIIEKRQSVAFWCNPISGHATLYWYQQILGQGPKLLIQFQNNGVVDDSQLPKDRFSAERLKGVDSTLKIQPAKLEDSAVYLCASTPIRRRGDGYTFGSGTRLTVV.

This clone was counted many times. V is TRBV28 and J is TRBJ2-2; D tentatively reads TRBD1 or TRBD2 (5 bases each). Germline V CDR1 and CDR2: MDHEN, SYDVKM. The CDR3 sequence is 16 residues long. V was shortened by 6 bases and J by 8 bases, with 22 bases between the two germline ends. The DNA for the CDR3 is TGTGCCAGCAGAGCTACCGGGGCCCGAATGGTAGGGGAGCTGTTTTTT. Amino acids: CASRATGARMVGELFF.

Here the CDR3 reads CASSEGQGAPEAFF. The CDR3 region has the DNA TGTGCCAGTAGTGAAGGACAGGGGGCCCCAGAAGCTTTCTTT. The rearrangement joins TRBV19 to TRBJ1-1, with 11 bases fitting TRBD1. This CDR3 is built from 14 residues. The ends lost 5 bases at V and 8 bases at J; junction bases unmatched: 7. The germline CDR1 and CDR2 sequences are LNHDA and SQIVND (reference sequence).

On this clone: The same CDR3 arises from other DNA sequences in this sample as well. The chain uses TRBV28 and TRBJ1-2; a weak D match, TRBD1 (5 bases). This CDR3 is built from 12 residues. Per germline, CDR1 MDHEN and CDR2 SYDVKM. Deletions cut 3 bases from V and 4 bases from J, with 6 bases between. CDR3 in DNA: TGTGCCAGCAGTTTGAGGGGCTATGGCTACACCTTC. Its protein is CASSLRGYGYTF.